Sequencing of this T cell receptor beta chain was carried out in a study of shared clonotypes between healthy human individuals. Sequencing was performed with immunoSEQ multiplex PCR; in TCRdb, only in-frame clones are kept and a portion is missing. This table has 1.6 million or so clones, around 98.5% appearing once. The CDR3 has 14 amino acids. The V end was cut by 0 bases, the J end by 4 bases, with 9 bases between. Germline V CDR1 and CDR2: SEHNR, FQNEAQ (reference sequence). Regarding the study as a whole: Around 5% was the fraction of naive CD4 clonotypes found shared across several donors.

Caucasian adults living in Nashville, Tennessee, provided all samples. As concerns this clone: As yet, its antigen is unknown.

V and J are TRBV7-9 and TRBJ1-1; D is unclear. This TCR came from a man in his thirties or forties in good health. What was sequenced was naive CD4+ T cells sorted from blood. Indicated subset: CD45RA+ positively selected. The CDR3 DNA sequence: TGTGCCAGCAGCTTAGCTGACGGCCGCACTGAAGCTTTCTTT. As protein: CASSLADGRTEAFF. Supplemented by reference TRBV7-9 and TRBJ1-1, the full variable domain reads DTGVSQNPRHKITKRGQNVTFRCDPISEHNRLYWYRQTLGQGPEFLTYFQNEAQLEKSRLLSDRFSAERPKGSFSTLEIQRTEQGDSAMYLCASSLADGRTEAFFGQGTRLTVV.